Sequencing of this TCR beta chain was carried out in a study of T cell responses to AZD1222 COVID-19 vaccine. The study, taken as a whole, reports: The study sampled repertoires only after the peak T cell response.

Method: immunoSEQ multiplex PCR; TCRdb's copy keeps in-frame clones and lacks some. The table records some 60,000 clones, approximately 86% of them present only once. Details on this clone: What it recognizes is unknown.

Trimming stripped 3 bases from V and 3 bases from J, with 12 bases between. The germline gives CDR1 SGDLS, CDR2 YYNGEE. This CDR3 is built from 14 residues. The input for sequencing was peripheral blood, taken 28 days after the second AZD1222 dose. The TCR sequence derives from an adult who received the AZD1222 COVID-19 vaccine. The V gene is TRBV9, the J gene TRBJ1-2; TRBD1 might be the D (5 bases). CDR3 DNA sequence: TGTGCCAGCAGCGCCTCAGGGTACGACTATGGCTACACCTTC. This translates into CASSASGYDYGYTF.